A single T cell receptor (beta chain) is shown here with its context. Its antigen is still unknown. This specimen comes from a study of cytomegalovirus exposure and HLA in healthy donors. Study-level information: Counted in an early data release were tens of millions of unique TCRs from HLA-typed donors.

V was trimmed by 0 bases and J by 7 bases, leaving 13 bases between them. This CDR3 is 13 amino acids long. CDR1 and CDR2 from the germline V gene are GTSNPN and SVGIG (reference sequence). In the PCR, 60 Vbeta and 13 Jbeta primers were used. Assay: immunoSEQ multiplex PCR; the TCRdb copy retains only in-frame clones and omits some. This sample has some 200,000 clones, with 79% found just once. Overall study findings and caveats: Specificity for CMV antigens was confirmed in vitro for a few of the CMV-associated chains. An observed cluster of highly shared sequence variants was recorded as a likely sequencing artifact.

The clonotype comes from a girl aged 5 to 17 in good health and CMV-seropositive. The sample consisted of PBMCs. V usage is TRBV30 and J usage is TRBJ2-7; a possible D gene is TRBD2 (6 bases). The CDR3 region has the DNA TGTGCCTGGAGTGTGCTGGGGGGTTGGGAGCAGTACTTC. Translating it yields CAWSVLGGWEQYF. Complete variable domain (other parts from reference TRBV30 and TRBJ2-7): SQTIHQWPATLVQPVGSPLSLECTVEGTSNPNLYWYRQAAGRGLQLLFYSVGIGQISSEVPQNLSASRPQDRQFILSSKKLLLSDSGFYLCAWSVLGGWEQYFGPGTRLTVT.